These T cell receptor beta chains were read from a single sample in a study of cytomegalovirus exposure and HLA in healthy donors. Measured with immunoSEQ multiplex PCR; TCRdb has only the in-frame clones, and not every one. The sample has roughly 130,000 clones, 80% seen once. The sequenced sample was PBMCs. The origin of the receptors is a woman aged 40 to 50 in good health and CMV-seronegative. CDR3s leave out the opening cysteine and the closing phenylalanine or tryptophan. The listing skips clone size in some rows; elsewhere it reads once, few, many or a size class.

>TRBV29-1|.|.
SGGDRGLYEQY
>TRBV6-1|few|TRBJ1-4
ASSESGVSEKLF
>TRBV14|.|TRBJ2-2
ASSQPPFDRNLF
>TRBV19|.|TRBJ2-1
ASNNRRLAGNEQF
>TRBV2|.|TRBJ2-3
ASRPAQGPGADTQY
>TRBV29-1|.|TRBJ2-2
SVEDPAVGRTGELF
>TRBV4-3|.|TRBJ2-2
ASSQDPSGTNTGELF
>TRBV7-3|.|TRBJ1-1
ASSLTQGTEAF
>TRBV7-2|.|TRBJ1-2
ASSLGGSGGYGYT
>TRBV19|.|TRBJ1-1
ASIKDRAVGWTEAF
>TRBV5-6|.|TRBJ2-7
ASSLGRVYEQY
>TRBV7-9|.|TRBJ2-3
ASSQIRDRGTDTQY
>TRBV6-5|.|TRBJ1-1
ASSYSTGSEAF
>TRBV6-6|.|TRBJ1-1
ASSYVRVGEAF
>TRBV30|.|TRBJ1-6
AGPGTPPIGPLH
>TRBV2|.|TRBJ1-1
ASRGTGRNTEAF
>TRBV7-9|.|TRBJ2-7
ASSLDPGQGSSEQY
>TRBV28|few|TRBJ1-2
ASSVQGRYGYT
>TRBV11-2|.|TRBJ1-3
ASSLGGSVSGNTIY
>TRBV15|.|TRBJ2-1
ATSRGTAHSGEQF
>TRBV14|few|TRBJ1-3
ASSQVSNTIY
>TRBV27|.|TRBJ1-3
ASSESGSGNTIY
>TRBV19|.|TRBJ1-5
ASSSPDRAREMQPQH
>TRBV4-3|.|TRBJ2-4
ASSQPQGTRNIQY
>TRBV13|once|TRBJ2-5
ASSFGGRETQY
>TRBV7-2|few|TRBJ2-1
ASSFTSGPHNEQF
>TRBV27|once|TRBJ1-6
ASSPLGTVNSPLH
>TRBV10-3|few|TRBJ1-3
AISLTGENTIY
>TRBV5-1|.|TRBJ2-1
ASSLAPSGRASEQF
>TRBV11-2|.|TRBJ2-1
ASSLVGGRGEQF
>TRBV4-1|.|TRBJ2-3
ASSQAAADTQY